The clone carrying this TCR beta chain was found once. Antigen unknown. The sample has other DNA sequences that encode this CDR3 too. Produced via immunoSEQ multiplex PCR; TCRdb's table is partial and in-frame only. This sample has 120,000 to 150,000 clones; approximately 90% occur once, and the top ten carry less than 2%. This entry comes from a study of T cell responses to AZD1222 COVID-19 vaccine. Study-level results: A rise in Spike-specific TCR breadth and depth followed two AZD1222 doses. White British ancestry dominated among donors, who included more females, and clonal diversity was possibly underestimated. Regions left unmutated in variants are reportedly the target of nearly half of spike-specific TCRs. Dominant CD4 TCR responses targeted spike regions 160-218 and 743-854.

Trimming removed 2 bases from V and 3 bases from J; junction bases left unmatched: 4. This CDR3 is 16 amino acids long. Germline V gene data show CDR1 as SEHNR and CDR2 as FQNEAQ (reference sequence). The sequence derives from an adult who received the AZD1222 COVID-19 vaccine. The chain joins TRBV7-9 to TRBJ2-1; 10 nucleotides align to TRBD2. Source: peripheral blood, taken 28 days after the second AZD1222 dose. In DNA, the CDR3 is TGTGCCAGCAGCTTATCACTAGCGGGGAGCTACAATGAGCAGTTCTTC. This codes for CASSLSLAGSYNEQFF.